These 24 T cell receptor beta chains were all obtained from the same sample, sequenced in a study of CD8+CD57+ T cells in acquired aplastic anemia. Genomic DNA served as template for TCR beta VDJ and CDR3 profiling. TCRdb itself ran the reads through MiXCR, one entry per CDR3 protein. The sample holds 150,000 or so distinct CDR3 sequences, roughly half seen once. Patients selected for sequencing had displayed CD8+CD57+ cell expansion by flow cytometry. The material sequenced was sorted CD4+, CD8+, or CD8+CD57+ T cells (not recorded which) from PBMCs. All receptors derive from a human donor with aplastic anemia.

The chain combines TRBV19 with TRBJ2-5, with 12 bases matching TRBD2. Germline CDR1 LNHDA, CDR2 SQIVND (reference sequence). The CDR3 spans 15 residues. Losses at the gene ends were 6 bases for V and 5 bases for J; bases not matched to a gene: 7. CDR3 region: CASSPGGTSGETQYF. The CDR3 DNA sequence: TGTGCCAGTAGCCCCGGGGGGACTAGCGGGGAGACCCAGTACTTC.

The chain couples TRBV7-9 to TRBJ1-1; the D gene is possibly TRBD1 (6 bases). From germline, CDR1 is SEHNR and CDR2 FQNEAQ (reference sequence). The CDR3 is 14 amino acids. The V end lost 5 bases, the J end lost 3 bases, and 13 bases lay between the germline ends. CDR3 bases: TGTGCCAGCAGCGCGACAGGTGCGGACACTGAAGCTTTCTTT. It encodes CASSATGADTEAFF.

The chain uses TRBV24-1 and TRBJ2-2; D possibly corresponds to TRBD1 (5 bases). This CDR3 is 15 amino acids long. V lost 5 bases, J lost 4 bases, and 13 bases lay in between. Germline V gene sequence: CDR1 KGHDR, CDR2 SFDVKD. The CDR3 sequence is CATSGTGYGTGELFF. For the CDR3, the DNA is TGTGCCACCAGTGGAACAGGTTACGGCACCGGGGAGCTGTTTTTT.

The chain combines TRBV7-2 with TRBJ2-3, with unresolved D. Trimming cost V 5 bases and J 0 bases, with 9 bases left between them. The CDR3 is made up of 14 amino acids. Looked up from germline, CDR1 is SGHTA and CDR2 is FQGNSA. The CDR3 DNA sequence: TGTGCCAGCAGCGGACGGCCTAGCACAGATACGCAGTATTTT. It yields the protein CASSGRPSTDTQYF.

V usage is TRBV7-6 and J usage is TRBJ2-3; TRBD1 or TRBD2 may be the D gene (5 bases each). With 5 bases removed from V and 7 bases from J, the gap between germline ends came to 16 bases. Germline values: CDR1 SGHVS, CDR2 FNYEAQ. The CDR3 is 14 amino acids. In DNA, the CDR3 is TGTGCCAGCAGCCAGGGTTCCAGCGGTAATACGCAGTATTTT. Translation gives CASSQGSSGNTQYF. The complete variable domain, with remaining parts taken from reference TRBV7-6 and TRBJ2-3, reads GAGVSQSPRYKVTKRGQDVALRCDPISGHVSLYWYRQALGQGPEFLTYFNYEAQQDKSGLPNDRFSAERPEGSISTLTIQRTEQRDSAMYRCASSQGSSGNTQYFGPGTRLTVL.

This clonotype was recorded many times. The rearrangement joins TRBV12-3 or TRBV12-4 to TRBJ1-6; no firm D call. This CDR3 has 16 amino acids. Trimming removed 6 bases at V and 4 bases at J, with 16 bases between. CDR3 loop: CASRSSSSRYNSPLHF. The CDR3 DNA follows: TGTGCCAGCAGGTCCTCAAGTTCCCGTTATAATTCACCCCTCCACTTT.

This clonotype was counted between two and nine times. This rearrangement joins TRBV6-1 to TRBJ1-5, with a weak D call TRBD1 (5 bases). The germline V and J ends were trimmed by 8 bases and 4 bases, with 18 bases remaining between them. Germline CDR1 MNHNS, CDR2 SASEGT. The CDR3 consists of 15 residues. The CDR3 loop reads CASSYPGRLNQPQHF. CDR3 DNA: TGTGCCAGCTCATACCCGGGACGGCTAAATCAGCCCCAGCATTTT.

This clonotype has a handful of counts. The chain employs TRBV5-5 and TRBJ1-2; D ambiguous. CDR1 is SGHKS and CDR2 is YYEKEE in the germline V gene (reference sequence). Deletions cut 0 bases from V and 2 bases from J, with 8 bases between. The CDR3 runs 14 residues. This CDR3 is CASSLAGPNYGYTF. In DNA, the CDR3 is TGTGCCAGCAGCTTGGCCGGACCGAACTATGGCTACACCTTC.

The rearrangement joins TRBV2 to TRBJ1-6, with a weak D call TRBD1 (5 bases). Trimming took off 8 bases at V and 0 bases at J, with 17 bases between the two ends. The CDR3 has 17 residues. The V gene's germline CDR1 is SNHLY and CDR2 FYNNEI. DNA for the CDR3: TGTGCCAGCCTCAAGGGACCGCCGAGCTCCTATAATTCACCCCTCCACTTT. Translated: CASLKGPPSSYNSPLHF.

This clonotype was seen ten or more times. J is TRBJ2-7 and V is TRBV5-1, with D perhaps TRBD1 or TRBD2 (7 bases each). The CDR3 is made up of 15 amino acids. The germline CDR1 and CDR2 sequences are SGHRS and YFSETQ. V was shortened by 4 bases and J by 2 bases, with 16 bases between the two germline ends. CDR3 sequence: CASSPRGGRPYEQYF. Here the CDR3 DNA reads TGCGCCAGCAGCCCCAGGGGGGGTCGACCCTACGAGCAGTACTTC.

This clonotype came up a few times. The rearrangement joins TRBV6-2 or TRBV6-3 to TRBJ2-5; D gene ambiguous. The germline V gene has CDR1 MNHEY and CDR2 SVGEGT. The CDR3 loop spans 12 amino acids. Between the trimmed V and J ends, which lost 4 bases and 1 base, there was a span of 4 bases. The CDR3, as DNA: TGTGCCAGCAGTTCCTCCCAAGAGACCCAGTACTTC. Protein product: CASSSSQETQYF.

This clonotype was observed many times. V is TRBV6-5 and J is TRBJ1-1; D is undetermined. The germline V gene encodes CDR1 MNHEY and CDR2 SVGAGI. V shed 2 bases and J shed 2 bases, with 6 bases lying between them. The CDR3 has 13 amino acids. The CDR3 DNA follows: TGTGCCAGCAGTTACGACGGCAACACTGAAGCTTTCTTT. It translates to CASSYDGNTEAFF.

This clonotype was recorded at least ten times. The chain couples TRBV3-1 to TRBJ2-5, with unresolved D. The germline V gene encodes CDR1 LGHDT and CDR2 YNNKEL (reference sequence). This CDR3 spans 16 amino acids. V shed 2 bases and J shed 1 base, with 14 bases lying between them. The CDR3, as DNA: TGTGCCAGCAGCCAATCCCACGGGCCTGTCCAAGAGACCCAGTACTTC. It translates to CASSQSHGPVQETQYF.

This clonotype was detected ten times or more. The chain employs TRBV12-3 or TRBV12-4 and TRBJ2-1; 8 positions agree with TRBD2. There are 14 residues in the CDR3. V shed 1 base, J shed 12 bases, and the junction held 8 bases outside the gene matches. The CDR3 loop reads CASSLGAGTSPQFF. CDR3 in DNA: TGTGCCAGCAGTTTAGGGGCCGGGACTAGTCCGCAGTTCTTC.

The genes are TRBV5-4 and TRBJ2-3, with 13 bases lining up with TRBD2. CDR3 length equals 16 residues. J lost 2 bases, V lost 3 bases, and 3 bases had no gene match. The germline CDR1 and CDR2 sequences are SGHNT and YYREEE (reference sequence). The CDR3 loop is CASSSGTSGVTDTQYF. The CDR3 DNA sequence: TGTGCCAGCAGCTCTGGGACTAGCGGGGTCACAGATACGCAGTATTTT.

This chain links TRBV19 with TRBJ2-3, with D possibly TRBD1 on 6 matching bases. The V and J ends lost 7 bases and 2 bases respectively, with 16 bases between them. Per the germline V gene, CDR1 is LNHDA and CDR2 is SQIVND (reference sequence). CDR3 size: 15 residues. Written as DNA, the CDR3 is TGTGCCAGTATGGAGGCAGGGGCAAACACAGATACGCAGTATTTT. Translation: CASMEAGANTDTQYF.

This clonotype was detected ten times or more. The rearrangement uses TRBV7-9 and TRBJ2-2; a weak D match, TRBD2 (6 bases). The CDR3 spans 14 residues. The V end was cut by 2 bases, the J end by 3 bases, with 7 bases between. Germline CDR1 is SEHNR and CDR2 is FQNEAQ (reference sequence). Written as DNA, the CDR3 is TGTGCCAGCAGCTTAAGGGAGGACACCGGGGAGCTGTTTTTT. It specifies CASSLREDTGELFF. The variable domain in full, with the rest retrieved from reference TRBV7-9 and TRBJ2-2, is DTGVSQNPRHKITKRGQNVTFRCDPISEHNRLYWYRQTLGQGPEFLTYFQNEAQLEKSRLLSDRFSAERPKGSFSTLEIQRTEQGDSAMYLCASSLREDTGELFFGEGSRLTVL.

The chain uses TRBV27 and TRBJ2-1; D is uncertain. The CDR3 extends over 13 amino acids. V was shortened by 2 bases and J by 6 bases, with 8 bases between the two germline ends. CDR1 is MNHEY, CDR2 SMNVEV, per germline (reference sequence). The CDR3 reads CASSLVVGNEQFF. The CDR3 DNA reads TGTGCCAGCAGTTTAGTGGTAGGCAATGAGCAGTTCTTC.

The chain couples TRBV5-1 to TRBJ2-7, with 11 bases aligning to TRBD1. CDR1 and CDR2 from the germline V gene are SGHRS and YFSETQ. CDR3 length: 14 residues. The trim removed 3 bases at V and 5 bases at J, leaving 4 bases unmatched. DNA of the CDR3: TGCGCCAGCAGCTCCGGACAGGGGGCCCACGAGCAGTACTTC. It specifies CASSSGQGAHEQYF.

V usage is TRBV24-1 and J usage is TRBJ2-2; D may be TRBD1 (5 bases). The germline gives CDR1 KGHDR, CDR2 SFDVKD. With 0 bases removed from V and 5 bases from J, the gap between germline ends came to 12 bases. The CDR3 runs 16 residues. The CDR3 spells CATSDLGAGLTGELFF. The CDR3 DNA is TGTGCCACCAGTGATTTGGGGGCAGGGCTTACCGGGGAGCTGTTTTTT.

This clonotype was found many times. The V and J genes are TRBV5-4 and TRBJ2-6, with a weak D call TRBD1 (6 bases). The CDR3 covers 14 residues. Per the germline V gene, CDR1 is SGHNT and CDR2 is YYREEE (reference sequence). The V end was cut by 7 bases, the J end by 4 bases, with 12 bases between. The CDR3 DNA reads as TGTGCCAGCTGTGTAGGGACAGGGGCCAACGTCCTGACTTTC. Translated: CASCVGTGANVLTF.

The gene calls are TRBV7-9 and TRBJ2-5, with 7 bases that match TRBD1. Trimming removed 4 bases from V and 2 bases from J; junction bases left unmatched: 7. This CDR3 region has 15 residues. Germline V gene lookup returns CDR1 SEHNR and CDR2 FQNEAQ (reference sequence). CDR3 sequence (DNA): TGTGCCAGCAGCTCGCGGACAGGTGGGCAAGAGACCCAGTACTTC. Residues: CASSSRTGGQETQYF.

In regard to this clonotype: Just one base apart from a much larger clone, this may be a read error. V is TRBV7-9 and J is TRBJ1-4; 8 bases agree with TRBD1. Trimming removed 2 bases from V and 6 bases from J; junction bases left unmatched: 5. The CDR3 is 15 amino acids. Germline-derived CDR1 and CDR2 are SEHNR and FQNEAQ (reference sequence). Here the CDR3 reads CASSLPPGQDEKLFF. In DNA form, the CDR3 reads TGTGCCAGCAGCTTACCCCCGGGACAGGATGAAAAACTGTTTTTT.

This clonotype appeared a few times. The V call is TRBV10-3, the J call TRBJ2-1; 9 bases agree with TRBD2. Trimming took 5 bases from V and 5 from J; bases not matched to a gene: 7. Germline V gives CDR1 ENHRY, CDR2 SYGVKD. This CDR3 has 15 residues. DNA of the CDR3: TGTGCCATCAGTAAGACTAGCGGAAAAGACAATGAGCAGTTCTTC. Protein product: CAISKTSGKDNEQFF.